This paragraph covers one T cell receptor beta chain sequence. Its antigen is still unknown. The data belong to a study of T cell repertoires in cytomegalovirus infection. Trimming cost V 5 bases and J 4 bases; bases outside gene matches: 7. Germline CDR1 is MNHEY and CDR2 is SVGEGT. The CDR3 has 14 amino acids. Overall study results and limits: In two of eight donors, the top clonotype was HLA-C-restricted CMV-specific.

TCRdb fed the reads into MiXCR, producing one record per CDR3 protein. This table has some 310,000 distinct CDR3 sequences, more than 20% appearing once. The receptor's source is a human donor in good health (CMV status not recorded). Some clones in this sample may be carry-over from other donors' samples. This chain links TRBV6-2 or TRBV6-3 with TRBJ2-5, with TRBD1 identical over 7 bases. Sequencing used cultured PBMCs, obtained from culture after CMV antigen stimulation. Here the CDR3 DNA reads TGTGCCAGCAGTGGGCAGGGGGTGGTAGAGACCCAGTACTTC. Translating it yields CASSGQGVVETQYF.